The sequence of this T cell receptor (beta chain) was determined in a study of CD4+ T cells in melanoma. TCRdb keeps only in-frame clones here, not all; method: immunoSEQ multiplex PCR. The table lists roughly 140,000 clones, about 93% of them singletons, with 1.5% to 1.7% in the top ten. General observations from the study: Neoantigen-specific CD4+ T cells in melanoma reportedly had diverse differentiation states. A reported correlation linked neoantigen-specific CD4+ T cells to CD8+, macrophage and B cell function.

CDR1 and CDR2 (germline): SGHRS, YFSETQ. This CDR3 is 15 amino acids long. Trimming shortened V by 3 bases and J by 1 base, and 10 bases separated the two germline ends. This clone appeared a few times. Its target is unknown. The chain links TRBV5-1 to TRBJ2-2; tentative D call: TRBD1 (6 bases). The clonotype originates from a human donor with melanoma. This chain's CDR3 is CASSSGEGNTGELFF. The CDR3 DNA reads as TGCGCCAGCAGCTCAGGGGAAGGGAACACCGGGGAGCTGTTTTTT.